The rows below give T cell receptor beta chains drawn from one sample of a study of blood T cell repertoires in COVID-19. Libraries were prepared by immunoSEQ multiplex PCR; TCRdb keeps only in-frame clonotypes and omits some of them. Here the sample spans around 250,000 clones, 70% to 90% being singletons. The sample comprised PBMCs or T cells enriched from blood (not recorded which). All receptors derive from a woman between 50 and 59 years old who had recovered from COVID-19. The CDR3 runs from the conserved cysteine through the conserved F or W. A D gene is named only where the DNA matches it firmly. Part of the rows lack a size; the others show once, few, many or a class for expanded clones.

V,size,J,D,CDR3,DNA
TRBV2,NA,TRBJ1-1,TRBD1,CASSNDRDTEAFF,TGTGCCAGCAGTAATGACAGGGACACTGAAGCTTTCTTT
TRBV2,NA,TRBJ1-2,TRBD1,CASRLPGQGPGYTF,TGTGCCAGCAGACTCCCGGGACAGGGGCCTGGCTACACCTTC
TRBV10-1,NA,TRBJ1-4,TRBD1,CASSDGGGAGKLFF,TGCGCCAGCAGTGATGGAGGGGGCGCCGGAAAACTGTTTTTT
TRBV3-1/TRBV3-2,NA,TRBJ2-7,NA,CASSHDGLQGYEQYF,TGTGCCAGCAGCCATGACGGGCTCCAGGGCTACGAGCAGTACTTC
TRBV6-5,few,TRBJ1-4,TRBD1,CASSRQGLGEKLFF,TGTGCCAGCAGTCGACAGGGTTTGGGAGAAAAACTGTTTTTT
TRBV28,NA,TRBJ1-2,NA,CASSPGHFYGYTF,TGTGCCAGCAGCCCCGGACACTTCTATGGCTACACCTTC
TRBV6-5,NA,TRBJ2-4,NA,CASVGGLLAKNIQYF,TGTGCCAGCGTTGGCGGGCTTCTAGCCAAAAACATTCAGTACTTC
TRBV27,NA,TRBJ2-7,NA,CASSADSYEQYF,TGTGCCAGCAGCGCGGACTCCTACGAGCAGTACTTC
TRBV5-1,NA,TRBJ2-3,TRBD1,CASRLTGTTDTQYF,TGCGCCAGCAGGCTGACAGGGACCACAGATACGCAGTATTTT
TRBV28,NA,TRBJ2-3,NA,CASPPVVGEWGTDTQYF,TGTGCCAGCCCGCCTGTAGTGGGCGAGTGGGGCACAGATACGCAGTATTTT
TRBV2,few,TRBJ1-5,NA,CASGTGGNQPQHF,TGTGCCAGCGGTACAGGAGGCAATCAGCCCCAGCATTTT